This passage covers 7 T cell receptor beta chains from one sample sequenced in a study of regulatory T cells in long-lasting Graves disease. The authors built TCR beta libraries using iRepertoire HTBI primers and Arm-PCR of CDR3 regions. TCRdb re-called the multiplex PCR reads with MiXCR, one entry per CDR3 protein. The profile shows 600,000 to 800,000 distinct CDR3 sequences, 25% to 30% of them singletons. Indicated time point: persistent/refractory GD, antithyroid drugs over 5 years with positive TRAb. RNA isolated from PBMCs was used to make the TCR library. The sequences come from peripheral blood mononuclear cells (PBMCs), collected when the disease was refractory, from a patient treated with antithyroid drugs. The receptors stem from a female donor with Graves disease.

This clonotype was recorded a few times. The chain joins TRBV29-1 to TRBJ2-7; 9 nucleotides align to TRBD2. The CDR3 sequence is 14 residues long. V shed 6 bases, J shed 7 bases, and the junction held 13 bases outside the gene matches. Germline V gene lookup returns CDR1 SQVTM and CDR2 ANQGSEA. CDR3 protein: CSVGGLAGTLEQYF. The DNA for the CDR3 is TGCAGCGTAGGGGGGCTAGCGGGGACCCTTGAGCAGTACTTC.

V is TRBV10-3 and J is TRBJ1-2; D is possibly TRBD1 (6 bases). The germline gives CDR1 ENHRY, CDR2 SYGVKD. Trimming removed 0 bases from V and 4 bases from J, with 6 bases in between. The CDR3 has 13 amino acids. The CDR3 reads CAISESGGYGYTF. As DNA, the CDR3 is TGTGCCATCAGTGAGTCAGGGGGCTATGGCTACACCTTC.

The sample holds a few counts of this clonotype. The rearrangement joins TRBV10-3 to TRBJ2-2; D gene unclear. V was pared by 6 bases and J by 2 bases, with 7 bases between. The CDR3 covers 13 residues. Germline loops: CDR1 ENHRY, CDR2 SYGVKD. CDR3 residues: CAISRDNTGELFF. CDR3 nucleotides: TGTGCCATCAGCAGAGATAACACCGGGGAGCTGTTTTTT.

V usage is TRBV11-2 and J usage is TRBJ2-7; D call uncertain. The V gene's germline CDR1 is SGHAT and CDR2 FQNNGV. The CDR3 contains 13 residues. V lost 4 bases and J 7 bases, leaving 14 bases between the germline ends. The CDR3 sequence is CASSSPLHGEQYF. CDR3 nucleotides: TGTGCCAGCAGCTCCCCCCTCCACGGAGAGCAGTACTTC.

This clonotype was seen a few times. The chain joins TRBV20-1 to TRBJ2-7; 10 bases line up with TRBD2. The CDR3 contains 14 residues. Per germline, CDR1 DFQATT and CDR2 SNEGSKA (reference sequence). Trimming removed 4 bases from V and 6 bases from J; junction bases left unmatched: 9. CDR3 residues: CSAMKAGGFPEQYF. The CDR3 region has the DNA TGCAGTGCTATGAAAGCGGGAGGGTTCCCCGAGCAGTACTTC.

This clonotype was counted many times. V is TRBV12-3 or TRBV12-4 and J is TRBJ2-7, with 9 nucleotides matching TRBD1. CDR3 size: 13 residues. V was clipped by 6 bases and J by 5 bases; unmatched bases: 5. The CDR3 loop reads CASRGQGGHEQYF. CDR3 nucleotide sequence: TGTGCCAGCAGGGGACAGGGCGGCCACGAGCAGTACTTC.

This clonotype was seen only a few times. The CDR3 DNA follows: TGTGCCAGCAGCCAAAGCGGGCAGGGCTTAAATGAAAAACTGTTTTTT. Residues: CASSQSGQGLNEKLFF. The rearrangement links TRBV3-1 to TRBJ1-4; perhaps TRBD1 as D (5 bases). Trimming pared 2 bases from V and 5 bases from J, leaving 15 bases between. In germline, CDR1 is LGHDT, CDR2 YNNKEL (reference sequence). The CDR3 loop spans 16 amino acids.